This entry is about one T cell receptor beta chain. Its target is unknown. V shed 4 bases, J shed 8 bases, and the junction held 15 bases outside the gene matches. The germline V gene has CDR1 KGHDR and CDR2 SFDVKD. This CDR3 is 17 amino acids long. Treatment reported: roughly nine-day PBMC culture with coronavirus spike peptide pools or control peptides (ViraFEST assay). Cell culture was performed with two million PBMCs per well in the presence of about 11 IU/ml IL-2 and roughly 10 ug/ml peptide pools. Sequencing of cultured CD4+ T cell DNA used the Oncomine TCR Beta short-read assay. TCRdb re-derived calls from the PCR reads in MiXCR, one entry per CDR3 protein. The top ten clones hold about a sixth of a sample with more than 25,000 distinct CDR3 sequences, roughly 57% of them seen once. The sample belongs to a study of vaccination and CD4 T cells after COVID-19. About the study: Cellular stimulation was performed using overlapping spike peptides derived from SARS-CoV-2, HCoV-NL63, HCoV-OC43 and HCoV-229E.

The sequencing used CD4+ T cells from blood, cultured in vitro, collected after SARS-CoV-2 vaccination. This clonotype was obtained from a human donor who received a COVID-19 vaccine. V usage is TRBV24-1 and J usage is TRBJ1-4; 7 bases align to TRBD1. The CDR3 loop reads CATSEDRYLDRDEKLFF. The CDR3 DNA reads TGTGCCACCAGTGAGGACAGGTATCTGGACCGAGACGAAAAACTGTTTTTT.